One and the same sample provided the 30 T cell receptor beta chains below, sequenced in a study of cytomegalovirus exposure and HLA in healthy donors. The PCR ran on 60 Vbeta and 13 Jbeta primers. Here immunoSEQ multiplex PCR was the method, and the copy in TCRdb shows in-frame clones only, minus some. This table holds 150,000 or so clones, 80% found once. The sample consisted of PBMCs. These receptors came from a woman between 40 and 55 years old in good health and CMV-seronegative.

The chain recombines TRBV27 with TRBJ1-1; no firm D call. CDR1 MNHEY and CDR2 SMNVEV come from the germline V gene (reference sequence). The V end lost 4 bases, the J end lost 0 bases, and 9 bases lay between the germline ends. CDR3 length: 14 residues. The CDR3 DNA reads TGTGCCAGCAGTTGGGCAGGCATGAACACTGAAGCTTTCTTT. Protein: CASSWAGMNTEAFF.

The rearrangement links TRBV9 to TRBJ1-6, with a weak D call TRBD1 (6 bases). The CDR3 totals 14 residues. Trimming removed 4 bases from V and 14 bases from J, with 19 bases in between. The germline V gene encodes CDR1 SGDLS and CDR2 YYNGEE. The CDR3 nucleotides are TGTGCCAGCAGCCCCAGAGGACTGGGGGCGGCCCTCCACTTT. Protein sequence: CASSPRGLGAALHF.

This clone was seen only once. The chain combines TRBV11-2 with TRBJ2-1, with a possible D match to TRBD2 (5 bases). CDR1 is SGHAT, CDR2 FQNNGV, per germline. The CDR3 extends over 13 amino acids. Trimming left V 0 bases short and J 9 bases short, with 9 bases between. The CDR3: CASSLDLRVEQFF. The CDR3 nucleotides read TGTGCCAGCAGCTTAGATTTGCGGGTTGAGCAGTTCTTC.

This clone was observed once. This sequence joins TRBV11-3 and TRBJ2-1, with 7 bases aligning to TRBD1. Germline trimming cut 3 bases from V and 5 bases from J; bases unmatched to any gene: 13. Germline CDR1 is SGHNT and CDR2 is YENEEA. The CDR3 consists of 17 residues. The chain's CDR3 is CASSFVGRGYSDNEQFF. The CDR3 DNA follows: TGTGCCAGCAGCTTTGTAGGCAGGGGGTACAGCGACAATGAGCAGTTCTTC. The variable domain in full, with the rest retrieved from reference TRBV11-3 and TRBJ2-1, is EAGVVQSPRYKIIEKKQPVAFWCNPISGHNTLYWYLQNLGQGPELLIRYENEEAVDDSQLPKDRFSAERLKGVDSTLKIQPAELGDSAVYLCASSFVGRGYSDNEQFFGPGTRLTVL.

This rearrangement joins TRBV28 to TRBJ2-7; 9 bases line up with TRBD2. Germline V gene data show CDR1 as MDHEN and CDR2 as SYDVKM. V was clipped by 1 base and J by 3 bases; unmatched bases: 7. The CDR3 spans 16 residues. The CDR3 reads CASSLFPGTSIYEQYF. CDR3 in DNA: TGTGCCAGCAGTTTATTCCCCGGGACTAGCATCTACGAGCAGTACTTC.

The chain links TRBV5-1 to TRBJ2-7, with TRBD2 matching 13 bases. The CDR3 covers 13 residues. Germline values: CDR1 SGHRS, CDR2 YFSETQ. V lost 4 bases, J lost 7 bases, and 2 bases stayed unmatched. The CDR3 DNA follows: TGCGCCAGCAGCCTGGGACTAGCGGGGGAGCAGTACTTC. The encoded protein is CASSLGLAGEQYF.

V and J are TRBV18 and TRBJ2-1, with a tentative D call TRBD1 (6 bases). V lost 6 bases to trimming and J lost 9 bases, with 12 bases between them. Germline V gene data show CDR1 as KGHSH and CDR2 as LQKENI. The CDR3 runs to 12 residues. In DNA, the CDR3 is TGTGCCAGCTCCACAAGGGGGAGTGAGCAGTTCTTC. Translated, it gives CASSTRGSEQFF. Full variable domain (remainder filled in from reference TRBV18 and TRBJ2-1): NAGVMQNPRHLVRRRGQEARLRCSPMKGHSHVYWYRQLPEEGLKFMVYLQKENIIDESGMPKERFSAEFPKEGPSILRIQQVVRGDSAAYFCASSTRGSEQFFGPGTRLTVL.

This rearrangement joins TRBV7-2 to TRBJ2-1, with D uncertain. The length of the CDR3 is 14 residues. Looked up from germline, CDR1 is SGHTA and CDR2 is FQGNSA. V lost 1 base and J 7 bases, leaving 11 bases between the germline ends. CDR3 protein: CASSLVPRWNEQFF. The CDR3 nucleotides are TGTGCCAGCAGCTTAGTTCCTAGGTGGAATGAGCAGTTCTTC.

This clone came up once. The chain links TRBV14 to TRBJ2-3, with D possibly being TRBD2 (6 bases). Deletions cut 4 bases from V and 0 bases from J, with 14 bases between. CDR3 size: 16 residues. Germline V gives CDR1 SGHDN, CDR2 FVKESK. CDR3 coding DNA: TGTGCCAGCAGCCGACGTAGCGGCTCTAGCACAGATACGCAGTATTTT. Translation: CASSRRSGSSTDTQYF. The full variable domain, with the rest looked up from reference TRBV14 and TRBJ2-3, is EAGVTQFPSHSVIEKGQTVTLRCDPISGHDNLYWYRRVMGKEIKFLLHFVKESKQDESGMPNNRFLAERTGGTYSTLKVQPAELEDSGVYFCASSRRSGSSTDTQYFGPGTRLTVL.

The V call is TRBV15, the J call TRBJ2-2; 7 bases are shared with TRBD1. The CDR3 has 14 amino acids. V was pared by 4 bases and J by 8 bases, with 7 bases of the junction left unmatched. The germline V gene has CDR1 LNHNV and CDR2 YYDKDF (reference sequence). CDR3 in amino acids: CATSILGGRGELFF. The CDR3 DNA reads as TGTGCCACCAGCATTCTAGGGGGCAGGGGGGAGCTGTTTTTT.

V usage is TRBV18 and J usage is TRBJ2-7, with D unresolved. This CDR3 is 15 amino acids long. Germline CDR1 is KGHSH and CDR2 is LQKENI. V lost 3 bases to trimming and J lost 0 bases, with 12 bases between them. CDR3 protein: CASSPAGTSSYEQYF. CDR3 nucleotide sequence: TGTGCCAGCTCACCCGCAGGTACGAGCTCCTACGAGCAGTACTTC.

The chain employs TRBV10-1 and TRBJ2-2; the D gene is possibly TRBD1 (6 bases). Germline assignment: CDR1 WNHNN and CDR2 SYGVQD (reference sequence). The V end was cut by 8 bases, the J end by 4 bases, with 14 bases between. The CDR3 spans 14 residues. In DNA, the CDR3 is TGCGCCAGCGCCCCCTTAGGGGGCACCGGGGAGCTGTTTTTT. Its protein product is CASAPLGGTGELFF.

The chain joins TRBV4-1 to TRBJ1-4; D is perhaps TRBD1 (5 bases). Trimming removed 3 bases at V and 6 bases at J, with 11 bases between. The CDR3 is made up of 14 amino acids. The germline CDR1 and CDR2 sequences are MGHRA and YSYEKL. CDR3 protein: CASSHGTGDEKLFF. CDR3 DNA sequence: TGCGCCAGCAGCCACGGGACGGGAGATGAAAAACTGTTTTTT.

CDR3 sequence (DNA): TGTGCCAGCAGTTCGACTGGCAACACAGATACGCAGTATTTT. Its protein is CASSSTGNTDTQYF. The chain is built from TRBV7-3 and TRBJ2-3, with D hard to call. Germline values: CDR1 SGHTA, CDR2 FQGTGA. V lost 6 bases to trimming and J lost 2 bases, with 12 bases between them. CDR3 length equals 14 residues.

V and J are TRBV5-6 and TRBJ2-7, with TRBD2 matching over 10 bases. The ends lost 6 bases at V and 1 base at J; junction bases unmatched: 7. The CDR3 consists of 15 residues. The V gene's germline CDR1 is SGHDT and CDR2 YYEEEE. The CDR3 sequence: CASTRPSGRSYEQYF. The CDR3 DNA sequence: TGTGCCAGCACGCGGCCTAGCGGGAGATCCTACGAGCAGTACTTC.

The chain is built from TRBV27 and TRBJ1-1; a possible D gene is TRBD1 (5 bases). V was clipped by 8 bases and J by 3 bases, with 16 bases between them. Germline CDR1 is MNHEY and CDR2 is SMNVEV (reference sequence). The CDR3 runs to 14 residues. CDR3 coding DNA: TGTGCCAGCCGACGAGCGGGGGTCTACACTGAAGCTTTCTTT. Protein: CASRRAGVYTEAFF.

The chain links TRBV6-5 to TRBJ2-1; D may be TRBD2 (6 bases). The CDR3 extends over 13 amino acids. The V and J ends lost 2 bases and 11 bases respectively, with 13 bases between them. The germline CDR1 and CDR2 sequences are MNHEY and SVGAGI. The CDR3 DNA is TGTGCCAGCAGTTACATTGGGGGGACTCAGCAGTTCTTC. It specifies CASSYIGGTQQFF.

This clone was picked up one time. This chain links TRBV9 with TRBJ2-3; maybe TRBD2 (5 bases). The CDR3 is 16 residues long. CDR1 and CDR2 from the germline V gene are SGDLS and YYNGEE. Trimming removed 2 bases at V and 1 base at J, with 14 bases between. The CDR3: CASSVPTPAGTDTQYF. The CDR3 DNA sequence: TGTGCCAGCAGCGTTCCCACACCAGCGGGCACAGATACGCAGTATTTT.

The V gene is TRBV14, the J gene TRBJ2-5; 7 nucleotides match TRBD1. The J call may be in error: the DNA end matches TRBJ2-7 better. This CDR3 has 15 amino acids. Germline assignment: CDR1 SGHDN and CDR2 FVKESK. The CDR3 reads CASSQLPGQSYEQYF. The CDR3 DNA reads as TGTGCCAGCAGCCAACTCCCGGGACAGTCATACGAGCAGTACTTC.

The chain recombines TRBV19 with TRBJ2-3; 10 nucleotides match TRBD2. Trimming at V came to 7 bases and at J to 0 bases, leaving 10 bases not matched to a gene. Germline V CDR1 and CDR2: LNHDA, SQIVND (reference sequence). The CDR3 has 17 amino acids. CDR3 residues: CASTAWTSGTSTDTQYF. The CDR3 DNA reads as TGTGCCAGTACCGCCTGGACTAGCGGCACTAGCACAGATACGCAGTATTTT.

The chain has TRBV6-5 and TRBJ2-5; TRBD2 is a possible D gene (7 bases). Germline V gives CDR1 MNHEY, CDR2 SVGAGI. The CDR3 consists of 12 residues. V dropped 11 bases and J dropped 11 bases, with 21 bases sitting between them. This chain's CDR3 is CAFSAGAEEQYF. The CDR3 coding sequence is TGTGCCTTTTCGGCGGGGGCGGAAGAGCAGTACTTC.

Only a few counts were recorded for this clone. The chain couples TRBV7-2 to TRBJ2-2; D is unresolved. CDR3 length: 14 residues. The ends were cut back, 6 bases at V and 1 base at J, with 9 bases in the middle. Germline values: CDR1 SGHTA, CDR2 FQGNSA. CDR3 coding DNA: TGTGCCAGCAGGCAAGTCAGGAACACCGGGGAGCTGTTTTTT. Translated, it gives CASRQVRNTGELFF.

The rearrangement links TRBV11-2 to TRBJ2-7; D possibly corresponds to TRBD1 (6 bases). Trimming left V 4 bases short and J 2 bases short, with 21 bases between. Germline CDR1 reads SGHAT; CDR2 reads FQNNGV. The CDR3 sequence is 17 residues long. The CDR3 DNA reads TGTGCCAGCAGCTCCGGGAAAACAGGGCATACGACCTACGAGCAGTACTTC. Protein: CASSSGKTGHTTYEQYF.

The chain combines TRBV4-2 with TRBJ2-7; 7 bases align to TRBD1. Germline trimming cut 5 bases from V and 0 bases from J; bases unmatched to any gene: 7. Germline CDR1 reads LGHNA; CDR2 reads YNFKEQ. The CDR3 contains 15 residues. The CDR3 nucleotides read TGTGCCAGCAGCTCCGAGGCAGGGGGCTCCTACGAGCAGTACTTC. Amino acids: CASSSEAGGSYEQYF.

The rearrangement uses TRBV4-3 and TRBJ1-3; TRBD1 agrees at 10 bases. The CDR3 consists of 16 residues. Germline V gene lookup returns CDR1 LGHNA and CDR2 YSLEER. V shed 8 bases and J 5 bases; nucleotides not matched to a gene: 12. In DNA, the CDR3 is TGCGCCAGCGCCGACACGGGACAGGGGACGAGAAACACCATATATTTT. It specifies CASADTGQGTRNTIYF.

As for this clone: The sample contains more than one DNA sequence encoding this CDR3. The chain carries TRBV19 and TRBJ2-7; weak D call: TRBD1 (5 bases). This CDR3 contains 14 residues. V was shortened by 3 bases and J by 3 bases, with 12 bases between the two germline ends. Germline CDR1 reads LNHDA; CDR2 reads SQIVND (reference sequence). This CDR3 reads CASSISAGLYEQYF. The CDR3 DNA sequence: TGTGCCAGTAGTATTTCTGCAGGGCTCTACGAGCAGTACTTC.

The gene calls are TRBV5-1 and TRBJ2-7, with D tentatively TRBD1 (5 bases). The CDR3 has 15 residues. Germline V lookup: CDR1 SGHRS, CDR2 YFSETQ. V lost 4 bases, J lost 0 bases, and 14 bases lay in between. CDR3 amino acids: CASSDGWGRSYEQYF. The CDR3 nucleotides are TGCGCCAGCAGCGATGGGTGGGGCCGCTCCTACGAGCAGTACTTC.

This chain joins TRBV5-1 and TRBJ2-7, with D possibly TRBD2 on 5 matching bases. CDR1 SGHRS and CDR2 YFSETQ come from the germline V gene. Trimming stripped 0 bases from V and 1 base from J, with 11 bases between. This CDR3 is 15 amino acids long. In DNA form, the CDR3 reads TGCGCCAGCAGCTTGGGGAGCGGTTTTTCCTACGAGCAGTACTTC. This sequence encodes CASSLGSGFSYEQYF.

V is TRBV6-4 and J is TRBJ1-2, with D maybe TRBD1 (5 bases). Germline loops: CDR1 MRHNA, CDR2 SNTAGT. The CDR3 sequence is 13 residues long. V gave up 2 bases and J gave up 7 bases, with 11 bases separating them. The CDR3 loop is CASSDTRASGYTF. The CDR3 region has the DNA TGTGCCAGCAGTGACACCAGGGCTAGTGGCTACACCTTC.

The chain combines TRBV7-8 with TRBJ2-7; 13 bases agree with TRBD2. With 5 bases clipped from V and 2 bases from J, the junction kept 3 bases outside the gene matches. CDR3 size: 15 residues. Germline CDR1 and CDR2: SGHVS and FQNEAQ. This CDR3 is CASSPGLAGAYEQYF. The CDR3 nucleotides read TGTGCCAGCAGCCCCGGACTAGCGGGAGCCTACGAGCAGTACTTC.